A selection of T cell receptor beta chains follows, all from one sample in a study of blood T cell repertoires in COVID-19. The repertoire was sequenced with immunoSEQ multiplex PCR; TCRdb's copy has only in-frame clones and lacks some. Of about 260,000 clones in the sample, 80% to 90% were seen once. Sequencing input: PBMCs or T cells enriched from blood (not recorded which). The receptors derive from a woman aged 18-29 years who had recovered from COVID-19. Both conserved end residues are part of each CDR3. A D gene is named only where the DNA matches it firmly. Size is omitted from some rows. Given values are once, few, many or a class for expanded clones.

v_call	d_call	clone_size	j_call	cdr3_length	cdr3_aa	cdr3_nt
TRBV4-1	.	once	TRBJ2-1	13	CASSQVGTNEQFF	TGCGCCAGCAGCCAAGTTGGGACAAATGAGCAGTTCTTC
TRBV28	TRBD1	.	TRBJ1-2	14	CASSLTGGVRGYTF	TGTGCCAGCAGTTTGACAGGGGGGGTACGTGGCTACACCTTC
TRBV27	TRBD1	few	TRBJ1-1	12	CASSPHRGQAFF	TGTGCCAGCAGTCCCCACAGGGGGCAAGCTTTCTTT
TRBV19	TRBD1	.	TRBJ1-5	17	CASSAQPGQFSNQPQHF	TGTGCCAGTAGTGCCCAACCGGGACAGTTTAGCAATCAGCCCCAGCATTTT
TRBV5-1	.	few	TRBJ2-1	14	CASSSDRGTGEQFF	TGCGCCAGCAGCTCCGACCGGGGGACGGGTGAGCAGTTCTTC
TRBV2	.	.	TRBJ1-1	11	CASISSTEAFF	TGTGCCAGCATCTCGTCCACTGAAGCTTTCTTT
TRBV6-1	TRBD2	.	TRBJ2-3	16	CASSVSSGAGTDTQYF	TGTGCCAGCAGTGTTTCTAGCGGGGCGGGCACAGATACGCAGTATTTT
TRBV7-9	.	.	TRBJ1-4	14	CASSPGKGVEKLFF	TGTGCCAGCAGCCCAGGGAAGGGGGTTGAAAAACTGTTTTTT
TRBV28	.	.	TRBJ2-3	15	CASTTGAGFTDTQYF	TGTGCCAGCACTACAGGGGCGGGGTTCACAGATACGCAGTATTTT
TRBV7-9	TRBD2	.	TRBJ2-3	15	CASSLTSGGADTQYF	TGTGCCAGCAGCTTAACTAGCGGGGGAGCAGATACGCAGTATTTT
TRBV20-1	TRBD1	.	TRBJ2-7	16	CSASPLQGPSSYEQYF	TGCAGTGCTAGTCCCTTACAGGGGCCAAGCTCCTACGAGCAGTACTTC
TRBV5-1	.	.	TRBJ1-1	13	CASSPIGGTEAFF	TGCGCCAGCAGCCCAATAGGCGGCACTGAAGCTTTCTTT
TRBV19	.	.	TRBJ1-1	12	CASSPSGTEAFF	TGTGCCAGTAGTCCCTCCGGCACTGAAGCTTTCTTT
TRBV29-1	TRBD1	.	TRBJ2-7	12	CSAGTADYEQYF	TGCAGCGCCGGGACAGCGGACTACGAGCAGTACTTC
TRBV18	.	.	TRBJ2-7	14	CASSPGRPSYEQYF	TGTGCCAGCTCACCAGGCAGGCCATCCTACGAGCAGTACTTC
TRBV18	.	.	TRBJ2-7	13	CASSPGAFYEQYF	TGTGCCAGCTCACCAGGGGCTTTTTACGAGCAGTACTTC
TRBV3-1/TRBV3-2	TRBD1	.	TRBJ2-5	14	CASSHTGVQETQYF	TGTGCCAGCAGCCACACAGGGGTTCAAGAGACCCAGTACTTC
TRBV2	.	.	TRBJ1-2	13	CASTGQRSFGYTF	TGTGCCAGCACTGGACAGAGGTCCTTCGGCTACACCTTC
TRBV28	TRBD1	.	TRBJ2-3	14	CASSVDRVTDTQYF	TGTGCCAGCAGCGTAGACAGGGTAACAGATACGCAGTATTTT
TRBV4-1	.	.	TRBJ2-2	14	CASSQDPNTGELFF	TGCGCCAGCAGCCAAGATCCTAACACCGGGGAGCTGTTTTTT